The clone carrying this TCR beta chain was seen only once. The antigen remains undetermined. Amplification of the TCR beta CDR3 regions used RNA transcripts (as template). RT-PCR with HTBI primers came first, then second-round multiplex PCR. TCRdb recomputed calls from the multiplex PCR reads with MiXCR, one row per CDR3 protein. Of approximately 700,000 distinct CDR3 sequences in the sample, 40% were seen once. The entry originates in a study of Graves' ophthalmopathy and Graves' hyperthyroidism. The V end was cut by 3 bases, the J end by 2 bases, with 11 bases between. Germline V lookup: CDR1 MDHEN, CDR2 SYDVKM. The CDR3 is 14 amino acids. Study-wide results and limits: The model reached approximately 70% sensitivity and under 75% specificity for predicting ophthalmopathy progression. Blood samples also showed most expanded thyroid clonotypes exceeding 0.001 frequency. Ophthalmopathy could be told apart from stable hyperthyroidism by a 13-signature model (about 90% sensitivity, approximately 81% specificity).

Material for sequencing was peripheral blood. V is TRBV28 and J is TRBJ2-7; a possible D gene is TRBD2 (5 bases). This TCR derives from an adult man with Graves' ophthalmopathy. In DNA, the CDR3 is TGTGCCAGCAGTTTTGGTAGGGAGCCCTACGAGCAGTACTTC. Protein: CASSFGREPYEQYF.